This T cell receptor (beta chain) was observed in a study of OX40 agonist ivuxolimab in advanced cancers. Overall study context: Hepatocellular carcinoma, melanoma, renal cell or head and neck cancer affected the dose-escalation patients. Of mixed ages from about 20 to 80 and averaging approximately 60 years, the group was roughly 85% male. Partial response was recorded in three patients: one hepatocellular carcinoma and two cutaneous melanoma cases.

The repertoire was sequenced with immunoSEQ multiplex PCR; TCRdb's copy has only in-frame clones and lacks some. The repertoire holds about 80,000 clones, 84% seen once, with around 25% in the top ten. Study outcomes and limitations: Partial responders treated at 0.1-3.0 mg/kg exhibited clonal expansion among the lowest measured.

Germline V gene lookup returns CDR1 SGHRS and CDR2 YFSETQ. This CDR3 is built from 16 residues. The V end was cut by 4 bases, the J end by 0 bases, with 14 bases between. With regard to this clone: Its specificity is unknown.

The sequence was obtained from an adult with an advanced solid tumor such as melanoma, head and neck, liver or kidney cancer. Here the sequenced sample was CD4+ or CD8+ T cells sorted from blood, taken in a trial of the OX40 agonist ivuxolimab. J is TRBJ1-3 and V is TRBV5-1; possibly TRBD1 for D (5 bases). The DNA for the CDR3 is TGCGCCAGCAGCCTAGGACATCCAACCTCTGGAAACACCATATATTTT. Its translation: CASSLGHPTSGNTIYF.